These T cell receptor beta chains were read from a single sample in a study of blood T cell repertoires in COVID-19. Generated by immunoSEQ multiplex PCR, the TCRdb table keeps only in-frame clones and is missing some. The sample yields 20,000 to 25,000 clones, around 86% seen once. Sequences were obtained from peripheral blood. The receptors derive from a man in his fifties or sixties with active COVID-19. The CDR3 runs from the conserved cysteine through the conserved F or W. The D gene is left open where the match is weak. Clone size is shown for a subset of rows, as once, few, many or a class of expanded clone.

cdr3_aa: CASSLRDLNTGELFF
cdr3_nt: TGTGCCAGCAGCCTCCGGGACTTGAACACCGGGGAGCTGTTTTTT
j_call: TRBJ2-2
clone_size: few
v_call: TRBV27
d_call: .

cdr3_aa: CASSQGDRLTDTQYF
cdr3_nt: TGTGCCAGCAGCCAGGGGGACAGGCTGACAGATACGCAGTATTTT
j_call: TRBJ2-3
clone_size: .
v_call: TRBV11-1
d_call: TRBD1

cdr3_aa: CASSPPGQTNQPQHF
cdr3_nt: TGTGCCAGCAGCCCCCCGGGACAGACGAATCAGCCCCAGCATTTT
j_call: TRBJ1-5
clone_size: .
v_call: TRBV7-2
d_call: TRBD1

cdr3_aa: CASAPGSQTQPQHF
cdr3_nt: TGTGCCAGCGCCCCAGGGTCCCAAACTCAGCCCCAGCATTTT
j_call: TRBJ1-5
clone_size: .
v_call: TRBV6-5
d_call: .

cdr3_aa: CASSGLGTVGGNTIYF
cdr3_nt: TGTGCCAGCAGTGGATTAGGGACAGTCGGTGGAAACACCATATATTTT
j_call: TRBJ1-3
clone_size: once
v_call: TRBV6-1
d_call: TRBD1

cdr3_aa: CASSEYLSDRVFGNTIYF
cdr3_nt: TGTGCCAGCAGTGAATATTTGTCCGACAGGGTGTTTGGAAACACCATATATTTT
j_call: TRBJ1-3
clone_size: .
v_call: TRBV25-1
d_call: TRBD1

cdr3_aa: CASSLDAGQGVNEQFF
cdr3_nt: TGTGCCAGCAGCTTAGATGCGGGACAGGGGGTCAATGAGCAGTTCTTC
j_call: TRBJ2-1
clone_size: .
v_call: TRBV7-7
d_call: TRBD1

cdr3_aa: CASSRDSYQPQHF
cdr3_nt: TGTGCCAGCAGTCGGGACAGTTATCAGCCCCAGCATTTT
j_call: TRBJ1-5
clone_size: .
v_call: TRBV27
d_call: TRBD1

cdr3_aa: CASSLGPSGDYGYTF
cdr3_nt: TGTGCCAGCAGCTTAGGCCCCTCGGGGGACTATGGCTACACCTTC
j_call: TRBJ1-2
clone_size: .
v_call: TRBV7-8
d_call: .

cdr3_aa: CASSYSYLGSGTNQPQHF
cdr3_nt: TGTGCCAGCAGTTACTCGTATTTGGGGTCCGGGACAAATCAGCCCCAGCATTTT
j_call: TRBJ1-5
clone_size: .
v_call: TRBV6-2/TRBV6-3
d_call: .

cdr3_aa: CASSRGLLFEQYF
cdr3_nt: TGCGCCAGCAGCCGGGGACTGCTTTTCGAGCAGTACTTC
j_call: TRBJ2-7
clone_size: few
v_call: TRBV5-1
d_call: .

cdr3_aa: CASSGQGLTEAFF
cdr3_nt: TGTGCCAGCAGTGGACAGGGTCTCACTGAAGCTTTCTTT
j_call: TRBJ1-1
clone_size: .
v_call: TRBV2
d_call: TRBD1

cdr3_aa: CSATGRLGYTF
cdr3_nt: TGCAGTGCCACCGGGAGGTTAGGCTACACCTTC
j_call: TRBJ1-2
clone_size: few
v_call: TRBV20-1
d_call: .

cdr3_aa: CASSREAEAFF
cdr3_nt: TGTGCCAGCAGCCGGGAAGCTGAAGCTTTCTTT
j_call: TRBJ1-1
clone_size: .
v_call: TRBV7-9
d_call: .

cdr3_aa: CASSLLPGQGAPNTGELFF
cdr3_nt: TGTGCCAGCAGCTTGCTTCCGGGACAGGGGGCTCCGAACACCGGGGAGCTGTTTTTT
j_call: TRBJ2-2
clone_size: .
v_call: TRBV7-7
d_call: TRBD1

cdr3_aa: CASSLGQLNEKLFF
cdr3_nt: TGTGCCAGCAGCTTGGGACAGCTTAATGAAAAACTGTTTTTT
j_call: TRBJ1-4
clone_size: .
v_call: TRBV5-5
d_call: .

cdr3_aa: CASSKLDRGQPQHF
cdr3_nt: TGTGCCAGCAGCAAATTGGACAGGGGTCAGCCCCAGCATTTT
j_call: TRBJ1-5
clone_size: .
v_call: TRBV21-1
d_call: .

cdr3_aa: CASSPGLAGGPSNTGELFF
cdr3_nt: TGTGCCAGCAGCCCGGGACTAGCGGGGGGCCCCTCGAACACCGGGGAGCTGTTTTTT
j_call: TRBJ2-2
clone_size: once
v_call: TRBV5-6
d_call: TRBD2

cdr3_aa: CASTSARGQGGSNQPQHF
cdr3_nt: TGTGCCAGCACCTCCGCCCGCGGACAGGGTGGGAGCAATCAGCCCCAGCATTTT
j_call: TRBJ1-5
clone_size: .
v_call: TRBV27
d_call: TRBD1

cdr3_aa: CASPGQGSSYEQYF
cdr3_nt: TGTGCCTCACCGGGACAGGGCAGCTCCTACGAGCAGTACTTC
j_call: TRBJ2-7
clone_size: .
v_call: TRBV30
d_call: TRBD1

cdr3_aa: CASSQVQGQTAGELFF
cdr3_nt: TGCGCCAGCAGCCAAGTCCAGGGCCAAACCGCCGGGGAGCTGTTTTTT
j_call: TRBJ2-2
clone_size: .
v_call: TRBV4-3
d_call: .

cdr3_aa: CASMSSYNSPLHF
cdr3_nt: TGTGCCAGTATGAGCTCCTATAATTCACCCCTCCACTTT
j_call: TRBJ1-6
clone_size: once
v_call: TRBV2
d_call: .

cdr3_aa: CAISVGGQGAGQPQHF
cdr3_nt: TGTGCCATCAGTGTTGGAGGGCAGGGGGCTGGTCAGCCCCAGCATTTT
j_call: TRBJ1-5
clone_size: .
v_call: TRBV10-3
d_call: TRBD1

cdr3_aa: CASSSQQGSREQYF
cdr3_nt: TGTGCCAGCAGCTCTCAACAGGGTTCGCGGGAGCAGTACTTC
j_call: TRBJ2-7
clone_size: .
v_call: TRBV5-4
d_call: .

cdr3_aa: CASSQDGWETQYF
cdr3_nt: TGCGCCAGCAGCCAAGATGGCTGGGAGACCCAGTACTTC
j_call: TRBJ2-5
clone_size: .
v_call: TRBV4-3
d_call: .

cdr3_aa: CASSSRVGGDREDGHTF
cdr3_nt: TGTGCCAGCAGCTCCCGTGTGGGGGGAGACAGGGAGGATGGCCACACCTTC
j_call: TRBJ1-2
clone_size: .
v_call: TRBV7-2
d_call: TRBD1

cdr3_aa: CASSRSLLTNTEAFF
cdr3_nt: TGTGCCAGCAGTCGATCCTTGCTGACAAACACTGAAGCTTTCTTT
j_call: TRBJ1-1
clone_size: .
v_call: TRBV6-6
d_call: .

cdr3_aa: CASSLVGSGVGDTQYF
cdr3_nt: TGTGCCAGCAGCTTAGTGGGTAGCGGGGTGGGGGATACGCAGTATTTT
j_call: TRBJ2-3
clone_size: .
v_call: TRBV13
d_call: TRBD2

cdr3_aa: CAWIGFGANVLTF
cdr3_nt: TGTGCCTGGATCGGGTTCGGGGCCAACGTCCTGACTTTC
j_call: TRBJ2-6
clone_size: .
v_call: TRBV30
d_call: .

cdr3_aa: CASSRPEALYGYTF
cdr3_nt: TGTGCCAGCAGTAGACCCGAGGCTCTATATGGCTACACCTTC
j_call: TRBJ1-2
clone_size: .
v_call: TRBV6-2/TRBV6-3
d_call: .

cdr3_aa: CASSLIPLGTSGGVEQFF
cdr3_nt: TGTGCCAGCAGTTTAATCCCTCTGGGTACTAGCGGGGGGGTTGAGCAGTTCTTC
j_call: TRBJ2-1
clone_size: .
v_call: TRBV27
d_call: TRBD2

cdr3_aa: CASSLGSGAESNYGYTF
cdr3_nt: TGCGCCAGCAGCTTGGGTAGTGGAGCCGAATCTAACTATGGCTACACCTTC
j_call: TRBJ1-2
clone_size: .
v_call: TRBV5-1
d_call: .

cdr3_aa: CASSLALAGGLDTDTQYF
cdr3_nt: TGTGCCAGCAGCTTAGCACTAGCGGGGGGCCTCGACACAGATACGCAGTATTTT
j_call: TRBJ2-3
clone_size: .
v_call: TRBV7-2
d_call: TRBD2

cdr3_aa: CASSPLSGGDYNEQFF
cdr3_nt: TGTGCCAGCAGCCCTTTAAGCGGGGGGGATTACAATGAGCAGTTCTTC
j_call: TRBJ2-1
clone_size: .
v_call: TRBV5-6
d_call: TRBD2

cdr3_aa: CASSEPTGAYSNQPQHF
cdr3_nt: TGTGCCAGCAGTGAACCTACAGGGGCATATAGCAATCAGCCCCAGCATTTT
j_call: TRBJ1-5
clone_size: .
v_call: TRBV6-1
d_call: TRBD1

cdr3_aa: CASSGGQKRAFF
cdr3_nt: TGTGCCAGCAGTGGGGGACAGAAGCGGGCTTTCTTT
j_call: TRBJ1-1
clone_size: .
v_call: TRBV27
d_call: TRBD1